These T cell receptor beta chains were read from a single sample in a study of graft-versus-host responses after intestinal transplantation. TCRdb's table, derived via immunoSEQ multiplex PCR, lists solely in-frame clones and lacks some. The data contain 90,000 to 130,000 clones, around 93% of them singletons. No antigen has been assigned to these receptors. The sequenced sample was unstimulated CD8+ T cells sorted from spleen or lymph node cells, obtained before intestinal transplant. Source of these receptors: a human donor who received an intestinal transplant. Each CDR3 is given with its conserved first and last residue. The D gene is left open where the match is weak. Only part of the rows carry a size: once, few, many, or a class if the clone is expanded.

J gene,clone size,D gene,CDR3 length,V gene,CDR3 protein,CDR3 DNA
TRBJ2-5,-,-,13,TRBV28,CASNPGTQETQYF,TGTGCCAGCAACCCCGGGACCCAAGAGACCCAGTACTTC
TRBJ1-1,once,-,15,TRBV19,CASSISSGLNTEAFF,TGTGCCAGTAGTATATCGTCCGGCCTGAACACTGAAGCTTTCTTT
TRBJ2-2,-,-,14,TRBV7-9,CASSSTEGPQELFF,TGTGCCAGCAGCTCAACGGAGGGTCCCCAAGAGCTGTTTTTT
TRBJ2-1,-,-,14,TRBV27,CASSFGLGYNEQFF,TGTGCCAGCAGTTTTGGTCTGGGCTACAATGAGCAGTTCTTC
TRBJ2-3,-,-,15,TRBV19,CASTATQGRVDTQYF,TGTGCCAGTACTGCCACACAGGGCCGAGTAGATACGCAGTATTTT
TRBJ2-1,-,TRBD2,14,TRBV16,CASSRGLAGYEQFF,TGTGCCAGCAGCCGAGGACTAGCGGGATATGAGCAGTTCTTC
TRBJ2-7,-,-,14,TRBV7-6,CASSLALGTYEQYF,TGTGCCAGCAGCTTAGCTCTCGGTACCTACGAGCAGTACTTC
TRBJ1-2,-,TRBD1,14,TRBV9,CASSVDRDTYGYTF,TGTGCCAGCAGCGTCGACAGGGACACCTATGGCTACACCTTC
TRBJ2-2,-,-,13,TRBV11-2,CASSLTYTGELFF,TGTGCCAGCAGCTTAACCTACACCGGGGAGCTGTTTTTT
TRBJ2-1,-,-,15,TRBV19,CASSIGIAVYNEQFF,TGTGCCAGTAGTATTGGCATAGCGGTATACAATGAGCAGTTCTTC
TRBJ2-2,-,-,15,TRBV30,CAWSVPLGSTGELFF,TGTGCCTGGAGTGTACCGCTGGGAAGCACCGGGGAGCTGTTTTTT
TRBJ2-3,-,-,15,TRBV7-2,CASSLAERVWDTQYF,TGTGCCAGCAGCTTAGCGGAGAGGGTCTGGGATACGCAGTATTTT
TRBJ1-2,-,-,10,TRBV5-1,CASSLDGYTF,TGCGCCAGCAGCTTAGATGGCTACACCTTC
TRBJ1-1,-,-,14,TRBV5-8,CASSPWGANTEAFF,TGTGCCAGCAGCCCGTGGGGGGCGAACACTGAAGCTTTCTTT
TRBJ2-7,-,TRBD1,13,TRBV6-5,CASSYGQGWEQYF,TGTGCCAGCAGTTACGGACAGGGTTGGGAGCAGTACTTC
TRBJ2-1,-,TRBD2,15,TRBV7-9,CASSSASGGANEQFF,TGTGCCAGCAGTTCCGCTAGCGGCGGGGCCAATGAGCAGTTCTTC
TRBJ2-3,-,-,14,TRBV10-1,CASSEERGTDTQYF,TGCGCCAGCAGTGAAGAGAGGGGGACAGATACGCAGTATTTT
TRBJ1-1,-,TRBD1,18,TRBV6-4,CASNHPTGTGDSNTEAFF,TGTGCCAGCAATCATCCAACCGGGACAGGGGACTCGAACACTGAAGCTTTCTTT
TRBJ2-1,-,-,15,TRBV15,CATSRGSRAYNEQFF,TGTGCCACCAGCAGAGGCTCCCGGGCCTACAATGAGCAGTTCTTC
TRBJ2-5,-,-,15,TRBV15,CATSRDLGIQETQYF,TGTGCCACCAGCAGGGACCTTGGCATCCAAGAGACCCAGTACTTC
TRBJ2-3,-,-,13,TRBV6-5,CASSELGGDTQYF,TGTGCCAGCAGTGAACTGGGGGGAGATACGCAGTATTTT
TRBJ2-1,-,TRBD1,14,TRBV11-2,CASSYGQGGDEQFF,TGTGCCAGCAGCTATGGACAGGGTGGCGATGAGCAGTTCTTC
TRBJ2-1,once,TRBD2,19,TRBV4-1,CASSREKRIAGRNPNEQFF,TGCGCCAGCAGCCGAGAAAAAAGAATAGCGGGACGAAACCCCAATGAGCAGTTCTTC
TRBJ2-1,-,-,15,TRBV19,CASSDGPAVYNEQFF,TGTGCCAGTAGTGATGGTCCAGCGGTCTACAATGAGCAGTTCTTC
TRBJ2-1,few,-,14,TRBV27,CASSLGGSYNEQFF,TGTGCCAGCAGTTTAGGAGGTTCTTACAATGAGCAGTTCTTC
TRBJ2-1,once,-,16,TRBV6-5,CASSYSTRRSYNEQFF,TGTGCCAGCAGTTACTCGACCCGGAGGAGTTACAATGAGCAGTTCTTC
TRBJ2-2,-,-,15,TRBV9,CASSPYGGNTGELFF,TGTGCCAGCAGCCCCTACGGGGGTAACACCGGGGAGCTGTTTTTT
TRBJ1-1,once,TRBD1,14,TRBV10-1,CASSGLRTGSEAFF,TGCGCCAGCAGTGGTCTACGGACAGGGTCTGAAGCTTTCTTT
TRBJ2-1,-,-,16,TRBV7-8,CASSLKPSEPYNEQFF,TGTGCCAGCAGCTTAAAGCCTAGCGAACCCTACAATGAGCAGTTCTTC
TRBJ2-1,-,-,11,TRBV10-2,CASRDFKEQFF,TGCGCCAGCAGGGACTTTAAGGAGCAGTTCTTC
TRBJ2-7,once,-,14,TRBV6-5,CASSYRVSVYEQYF,TGTGCCAGCAGTTACAGGGTTTCGGTCTACGAGCAGTACTTC
TRBJ2-1,-,-,14,TRBV4-2,CASSQGGRYNEQFF,TGTGCCAGCAGCCAAGGGGGCAGGTACAATGAGCAGTTCTTC
TRBJ2-3,-,-,14,TRBV7-9,CASSPPHHPDTQYF,TGTGCCAGCAGCCCTCCCCACCACCCCGATACGCAGTATTTT
TRBJ1-1,-,-,12,TRBV4-1,CASSPGNTEAFF,TGCGCCAGCAGCCCGGGGAACACTGAAGCTTTCTTT
TRBJ1-2,-,-,15,TRBV4-1,CASSQGFGDMDGYTF,TGCGCCAGCAGCCAAGGGTTCGGGGATATGGATGGCTACACCTTC
TRBJ2-2,-,-,13,TRBV27,CASSLLGGGELFF,TGTGCCAGCAGTTTATTGGGGGGCGGGGAGCTGTTTTTT
TRBJ2-6,-,-,15,TRBV12-5,CASGPGSMGANVLTF,TGTGCTAGTGGTCCCGGGAGCATGGGGGCCAACGTCCTGACTTTC
TRBJ1-2,-,-,12,TRBV27,CASSAGAGGYTF,TGTGCCAGCAGCGCGGGGGCGGGGGGCTACACCTTC
TRBJ2-5,-,-,11,TRBV5-1,CASSPGETQYF,TGCGCCAGCAGTCCTGGGGAGACCCAGTACTTC
TRBJ2-7,-,TRBD1,17,TRBV27,CASSNLPGTGALDEQYF,TGTGCCAGCAGTAACCTCCCCGGGACAGGGGCATTAGACGAGCAGTACTTC
TRBJ1-1,-,-,16,TRBV7-9,CASSFPREGKYTEAFF,TGTGCCAGCAGCTTCCCGAGAGAGGGAAAATACACTGAAGCTTTCTTT
TRBJ2-7,-,-,17,TRBV11-2,CASSPIPGEGGSYEQYF,TGTGCCAGCAGCCCCATCCCGGGAGAGGGGGGTTCCTACGAGCAGTACTTC
TRBJ1-2,-,-,14,TRBV9,CASSPSGGARGYTF,TGTGCCAGCAGCCCTAGCGGGGGGGCTCGCGGCTACACCTTC
TRBJ2-3,once,TRBD2,17,TRBV10-1,CASRPGGAGGQTDTQYF,TGCGCCAGCAGGCCCGGAGGAGCGGGAGGGCAGACAGATACGCAGTATTTT
TRBJ2-1,-,-,15,TRBV6-1,CASLPGQSSYNEQFF,TGTGCCAGCCTTCCTGGACAGAGCTCCTACAATGAGCAGTTCTTC